The 4 T cell receptor beta chains below all came from one sample that was sequenced in a study of control samples from healthy donors and cancer patients. TCRdb keeps only in-frame clones here, not all; method: immunoSEQ multiplex PCR. The sample carries 150,000 or so clones, roughly 88% recorded once. The sequencing input was blood. The receptors derive from a young man in good health.

This clone was counted a few times. This sequence joins TRBV10-3 and TRBJ2-7, with TRBD1 identical over 8 bases. The germline V gene encodes CDR1 ENHRY and CDR2 SYGVKD. This CDR3 is 15 amino acids long. V lost 5 bases to trimming and J lost 2 bases; unmatched junction nucleotides: 8. The CDR3, as DNA: TGTGCCATCAGTACGTCCGGGACAGGTCCCTACGAGCAGTACTTC. This sequence encodes CAISTSGTGPYEQYF.

This chain joins TRBV6-1 and TRBJ2-6, with a tentative D call TRBD1 (5 bases). Trimming cost V 1 base and J 0 bases, with 16 bases left between them. The CDR3 is made up of 19 amino acids. The V gene's germline CDR1 is MNHNS and CDR2 SASEGT. This CDR3 is CASSEGQGRGFSGANVLTF. CDR3 DNA: TGTGCCAGCAGTGAAGGGCAGGGCCGAGGATTCTCTGGGGCCAACGTCCTGACTTTC.

A single count supports this clone. The chain recombines TRBV19 with TRBJ2-1, with D possibly matching TRBD1 (5 bases). This CDR3 spans 15 amino acids. The ends were cut back, 6 bases at V and 5 bases at J, with 17 bases in the middle. The germline V gene encodes CDR1 LNHDA and CDR2 SQIVND (reference sequence). CDR3 sequence: CASREAGSGHNEQFF. In DNA form, the CDR3 reads TGTGCCAGTAGAGAGGCAGGGTCGGGTCACAATGAGCAGTTCTTC.

The genes are TRBV9 and TRBJ2-7; 13 bases map to TRBD2. The germline CDR1 and CDR2 sequences are SGDLS and YYNGEE. CDR3 size: 14 residues. J was trimmed by 5 bases and V by 4 bases; bases with no gene match: 3. CDR3 nucleotides: TGTGCCAGCAGCCCCGGGACTAGCGGGAACGAGCAGTACTTC. Its protein is CASSPGTSGNEQYF.